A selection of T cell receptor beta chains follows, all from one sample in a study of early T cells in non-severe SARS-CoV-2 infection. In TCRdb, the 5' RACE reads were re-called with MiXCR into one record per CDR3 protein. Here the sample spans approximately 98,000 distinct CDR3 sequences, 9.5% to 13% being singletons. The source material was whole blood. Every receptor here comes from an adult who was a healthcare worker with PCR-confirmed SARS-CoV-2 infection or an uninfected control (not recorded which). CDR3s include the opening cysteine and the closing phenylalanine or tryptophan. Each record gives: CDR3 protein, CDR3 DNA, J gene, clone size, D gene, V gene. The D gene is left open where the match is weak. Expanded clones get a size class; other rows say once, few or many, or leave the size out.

CDR3: CASSTLDRSGGYTF
DNA: TGTGCCAGCAGCACGCTGGACAGGTCCGGGGGCTACACCTTC
J: TRBJ1-2
size: .
D: TRBD1
V: TRBV9

CDR3: CSVPIGGGPFYEQYF
DNA: TGCAGCGTACCGATCGGAGGGGGCCCCTTCTACGAGCAGTACTTC
J: TRBJ2-7
size: few
D: .
V: TRBV29-1

CDR3: CASSIGTSEYNEQFF
DNA: TGTGCCAGTAGTATAGGGACTAGCGAGTACAATGAGCAGTTCTTC
J: TRBJ2-1
size: few
D: TRBD2
V: TRBV19

CDR3: CASSAGLAGAGGYNEQFF
DNA: TGTGCCAGCAGCGCGGGACTAGCGGGGGCTGGGGGATACAATGAGCAGTTCTTC
J: TRBJ2-1
size: .
D: TRBD2
V: TRBV9

CDR3: CASGVGGTGFEAFF
DNA: TGTGCCAGCGGCGTTGGGGGGACAGGCTTTGAAGCTTTCTTT
J: TRBJ1-1
size: few
D: TRBD1
V: TRBV11-1

CDR3: CATSDLNEQYF
DNA: TGTGCCACCAGTGATTTAAACGAGCAGTACTTC
J: TRBJ2-7
size: few
D: .
V: TRBV24-1

CDR3: CASSRAGSNYGYTF
DNA: TGTGCCAGCAGCCGCGCCGGTAGCAACTATGGCTACACCTTC
J: TRBJ1-2
size: few
D: .
V: TRBV7-9

CDR3: CASSPTGAGGPNTGELFF
DNA: TGTGCCAGCAGCCCCACGGGAGCGGGAGGGCCTAATACCGGGGAGCTGTTTTTT
J: TRBJ2-2
size: few
D: TRBD2
V: TRBV6-5

CDR3: CASSYTLAGSTDTQYF
DNA: TGTGCCAGCAGTTACACACTAGCGGGGAGCACAGATACGCAGTATTTT
J: TRBJ2-3
size: many
D: TRBD2
V: TRBV6-5

CDR3: CASSSRGWSNEQYF
DNA: TGTGCCAGCAGCTCCCGAGGATGGAGTAATGAGCAGTACTTC
J: TRBJ2-7
size: many
D: .
V: TRBV11-2

CDR3: CSACGGTDTQYF
DNA: TGCAGCGCTTGCGGGGGCACAGATACGCAGTATTTT
J: TRBJ2-3
size: .
D: .
V: TRBV29-1

CDR3: CASGASYNEQFF
DNA: TGTGCCAGCGGAGCCTCCTACAATGAGCAGTTCTTC
J: TRBJ2-1
size: few
D: .
V: TRBV2

CDR3: CASSLFLSDLSSGANVLTF
DNA: .
J: TRBJ2-6
size: .
D: .
V: TRBV27

CDR3: CASSPGQATYEQYF
DNA: TGCGCCAGCAGTCCGGGACAGGCGACCTACGAGCAGTACTTC
J: TRBJ2-7
size: few
D: TRBD1
V: TRBV10-1

CDR3: CASSYRSYKGTEAFF
DNA: TGTGCCAGCAGCTACAGAAGTTATAAGGGAACTGAAGCTTTCTTT
J: TRBJ1-1
size: .
D: .
V: TRBV14

CDR3: CASSLLVEETQYF
DNA: TGCGCCAGCAGCTTACTAGTCGAAGAGACCCAGTACTTC
J: TRBJ2-5
size: .
D: .
V: TRBV5-1

CDR3: CASSPRAGGFHEQYF
DNA: TGTGCCAGCAGTCCGCGGGCAGGGGGCTTCCACGAGCAGTACTTC
J: TRBJ2-7
size: .
D: TRBD1
V: TRBV12-3/TRBV12-4

CDR3: CSVGQGNAEAFF
DNA: TGCAGCGTTGGACAGGGGAACGCTGAAGCTTTCTTT
J: TRBJ1-1
size: once
D: TRBD1
V: TRBV29-1

CDR3: CASTPQRDPYEQYF
DNA: TGTGCCAGCACCCCTCAGCGGGACCCCTACGAGCAGTACTTC
J: TRBJ2-7
size: few
D: TRBD2
V: TRBV9

CDR3: CASSFGDPGHYGYTF
DNA: TGTGCCAGCAGTTTTGGAGATCCCGGCCACTATGGCTACACCTTC
J: TRBJ1-2
size: many
D: .
V: TRBV6-6

CDR3: CSVVYRVLDTEAFF
DNA: TGCAGCGTTGTATACAGGGTTCTGGACACTGAAGCTTTCTTT
J: TRBJ1-1
size: few
D: .
V: TRBV29-1

CDR3: CASSISAADNYGYTF
DNA: TGTGCCAGTAGTATAAGTGCGGCGGATAACTATGGCTACACCTTC
J: TRBJ1-2
size: .
D: .
V: TRBV19

CDR3: CASSPSDKHGYAGELFF
DNA: TGTGCCAGCAGCCCGAGTGACAAACACGGGTACGCCGGGGAGCTGTTTTTT
J: TRBJ2-2
size: .
D: .
V: TRBV13

CDR3: CASSLSVLAGGLETQYF
DNA: TGTGCCAGCAGCTTATCGGTGCTAGCGGGAGGGTTGGAGACCCAGTACTTC
J: TRBJ2-5
size: .
D: TRBD2
V: TRBV11-2

CDR3: CASSIPALGSGELFF
DNA: TGTGCCAGCAGCATACCGGCCCTGGGCAGCGGGGAGCTGTTTTTT
J: TRBJ2-2
size: .
D: .
V: TRBV11-3

CDR3: CASRPRPGLAQETQYF
DNA: TGTGCCAGCAGACCCCGTCCCGGACTAGCCCAAGAGACCCAGTACTTC
J: TRBJ2-5
size: many
D: TRBD2
V: TRBV6-5

CDR3: CSVAMGAGRETQYF
DNA: TGCAGCGTAGCGATGGGGGCAGGGCGAGAGACCCAGTACTTC
J: TRBJ2-5
size: many
D: .
V: TRBV29-1

CDR3: CSAYSNPGTGDGNTIYF
DNA: TGCAGTGCTTACTCAAACCCCGGGACAGGGGATGGAAACACCATATATTTT
J: TRBJ1-3
size: .
D: TRBD1
V: TRBV20-1

CDR3: CASSLRGNTQYF
DNA: TGTGCCAGCAGCTTGAGAGGGAATACGCAGTATTTT
J: TRBJ2-3
size: many
D: .
V: TRBV7-3

CDR3: CSADFGWAGRENEQFF
DNA: TGCAGTGCTGATTTCGGCTGGGCGGGAAGGGAAAATGAGCAGTTCTTC
J: TRBJ2-1
size: .
D: .
V: TRBV20-1

CDR3: CASSPQGAVAGANVLTF
DNA: TGTGCCAGCAGCCCACAGGGGGCGGTCGCTGGGGCCAACGTCCTGACTTTC
J: TRBJ2-6
size: many
D: TRBD1
V: TRBV3-1

CDR3: CASSPHGLAGVTSGANVLTF
DNA: TGTGCCAGCAGCCCCCACGGGCTAGCGGGGGTAACCTCTGGGGCCAACGTCCTGACTTTC
J: TRBJ2-6
size: .
D: TRBD2
V: TRBV3-1

CDR3: CASNPTGIPTSNEQFF
DNA: TGTGCCAGCAACCCTACCGGGATACCTACCTCTAATGAGCAGTTCTTC
J: TRBJ2-1
size: few
D: .
V: TRBV12-3/TRBV12-4